This passage covers 6 T cell receptor beta chains from one sample sequenced in a study of OX40 agonist ivuxolimab in advanced cancers. Sequencing was performed with immunoSEQ multiplex PCR; in TCRdb, only in-frame clones are kept and a portion is missing. Counted here are approximately 70,000 clones, 82% occurring once; the ten biggest clones make up roughly 0.4%. This specimen consisted of CD4+ or CD8+ T cells sorted from blood, obtained in a trial of the OX40 agonist ivuxolimab. The receptors were gathered from an adult with an advanced solid tumor such as melanoma, head and neck, liver or kidney cancer.

The V call is TRBV5-4, the J call TRBJ2-7; TRBD1 aligns across 11 bases. This CDR3 region has 16 residues. The J segment lost 4 bases and the V segment lost 2 bases, leaving 8 bases of the junction unmatched. Germline CDR1 reads SGHNT; CDR2 reads YYREEE (reference sequence). The CDR3 region is CASSFNFGQGAYEQYV. The CDR3 DNA follows: TGTGCCAGCAGCTTTAATTTTGGACAGGGGGCTTACGAGCAGTACGTC.

The genes are TRBV13 and TRBJ2-5; D unresolved. Germline assignment: CDR1 PRHDT and CDR2 FYEKMQ (reference sequence). Trimming removed 5 bases at V and 5 bases at J, with 12 bases between. This CDR3 is built from 13 residues. CDR3 loop: CASSPRSAETQYF. CDR3 DNA: TGTGCCAGCAGCCCCAGATCTGCGGAGACCCAGTACTTC. The whole variable domain, filled in from reference TRBV13 and TRBJ2-5, reads AAGVIQSPRHLIKEKRETATLKCYPIPRHDTVYWYQQGPGQDPQFLISFYEKMQSDKGSIPDRFSAQQFSDYHSELNMSSLELGDSALYFCASSPRSAETQYFGPGTRLLVL.

This sequence joins TRBV5-1 and TRBJ1-4; D not resolved. Trimming removed 4 bases at V and 0 bases at J, with 13 bases between. The CDR3 runs 16 residues. Germline V CDR1 and CDR2: SGHRS, YFSETQ. CDR3 protein: CASSVGSRATNEKLFF. The CDR3 bases are TGCGCCAGCAGCGTTGGGTCCAGAGCAACTAATGAAAAACTGTTTTTT.

The rearrangement uses TRBV9 and TRBJ1-1; D remains unclear. Per germline, CDR1 SGDLS and CDR2 YYNGEE. V lost 1 base and J lost 1, with 5 bases in between. The CDR3 loop spans 13 amino acids. The CDR3 sequence is CASSVSRNTEAFF. The CDR3 nucleotides read TGTGCCAGCAGCGTAAGTAGGAACACTGAAGCTTTCTTT.

The rearrangement uses TRBV18 and TRBJ2-1; no reliable D call. Germline lookup yields CDR1 KGHSH and CDR2 LQKENI. The CDR3 runs to 15 residues. Deletions cut 3 bases from V and 3 bases from J, with 12 bases between. The CDR3 is CASSPSFGVYNEQFF. The CDR3, as DNA: TGTGCCAGCTCACCCTCTTTTGGAGTCTACAATGAGCAGTTCTTC.

The chain recombines TRBV28 with TRBJ1-2; maybe TRBD1 (6 bases). Looked up from germline, CDR1 is MDHEN and CDR2 is SYDVKM. This CDR3 is 14 amino acids long. Trimming pared 5 bases from V and 2 bases from J, leaving 12 bases between. DNA for the CDR3: TGTGCCAGCAGTAGACAGGTTCTAAACTATGGCTACACCTTC. Protein product: CASSRQVLNYGYTF.